The clone carrying this T cell receptor (beta chain) appeared a few times. The antigen remains undetermined. The source of the sample is a study of blood T cells in healthy people across ages. Findings of the study overall: Researchers report that TCR beta diversity correlated strongly with naive T cell percentage. A roughly linear fall in TCR beta diversity per million T cells was seen with increasing age.

A second PCR, run for roughly 7 to 12 cycles, used a sample-barcoded 5' primer plus a J-beta primer mix. A 12-random-nucleotide template-switch adaptor tagged each cDNA molecule. TCRdb processed the 5' RACE reads anew with MiXCR; each CDR3 protein has one entry. Of over 600,000 distinct CDR3 sequences listed, roughly 21% are singletons. The clonotype originates from a man aged 70 or older in good health. The sequenced sample consisted of blood.

The CDR3 bases are TGTGCCAGCAGCTTAGAGCCGAGCGGCAATGAGCAGTTCTTC. It is translated as CASSLEPSGNEQFF. This chain connects TRBV11-2 to TRBJ2-1, with D perhaps matching TRBD2 (5 bases). The germline V gene encodes CDR1 SGHAT and CDR2 FQNNGV. The V and J ends lost 0 bases and 6 bases respectively, with 9 bases between them. There are 14 residues in the CDR3.